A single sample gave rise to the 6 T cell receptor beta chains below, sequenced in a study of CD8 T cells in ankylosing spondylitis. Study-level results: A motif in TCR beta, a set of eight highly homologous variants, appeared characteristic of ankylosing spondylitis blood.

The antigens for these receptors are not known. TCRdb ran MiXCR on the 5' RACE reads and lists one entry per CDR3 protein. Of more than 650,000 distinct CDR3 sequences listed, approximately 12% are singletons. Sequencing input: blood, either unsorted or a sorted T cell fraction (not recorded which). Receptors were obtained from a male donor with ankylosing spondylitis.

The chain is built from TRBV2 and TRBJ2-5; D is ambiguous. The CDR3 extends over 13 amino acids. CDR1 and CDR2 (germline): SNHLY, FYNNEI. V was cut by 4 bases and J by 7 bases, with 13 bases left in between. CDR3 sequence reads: CASSGSSPGTQYF. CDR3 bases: TGTGCCAGCAGTGGAAGCTCCCCTGGGACCCAGTACTTC.

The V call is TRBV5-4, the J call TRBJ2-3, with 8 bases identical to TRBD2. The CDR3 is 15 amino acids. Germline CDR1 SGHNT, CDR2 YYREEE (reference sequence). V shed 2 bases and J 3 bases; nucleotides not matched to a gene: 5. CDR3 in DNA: TGTGCCAGCAGCTTTAGCGGGACGTATACAGATACGCAGTATTTT. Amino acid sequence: CASSFSGTYTDTQYF.

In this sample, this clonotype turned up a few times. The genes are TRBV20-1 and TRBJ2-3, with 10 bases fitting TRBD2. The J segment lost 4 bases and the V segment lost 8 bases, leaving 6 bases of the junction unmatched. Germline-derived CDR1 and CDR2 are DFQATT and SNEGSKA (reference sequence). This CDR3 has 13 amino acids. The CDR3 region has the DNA TGCAGTCGAAGGACTAGCGGCGCAGATACGCAGTATTTT. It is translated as CSRRTSGADTQYF.

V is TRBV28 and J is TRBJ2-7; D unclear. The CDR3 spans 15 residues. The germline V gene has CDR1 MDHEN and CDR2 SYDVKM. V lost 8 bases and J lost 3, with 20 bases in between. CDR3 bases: TGTGCCAGCTACACCCCGACTGACCTGTTCTACGAGCAGTACTTC. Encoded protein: CASYTPTDLFYEQYF. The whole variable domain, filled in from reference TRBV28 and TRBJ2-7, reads DVKVTQSSRYLVKRTGEKVFLECVQDMDHENMFWYRQDPGLGLRLIYFSYDVKMKEKGDIPEGYSVSREKKERFSLILESASTNQTSMYLCASYTPTDLFYEQYFGPGTRLTVT.

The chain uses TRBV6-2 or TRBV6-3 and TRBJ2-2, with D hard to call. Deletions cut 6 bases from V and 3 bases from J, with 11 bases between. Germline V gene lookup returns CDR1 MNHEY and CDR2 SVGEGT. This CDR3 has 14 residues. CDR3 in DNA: TGTGCCAGCAGGGTTTACGGGTACACCGGGGAGCTGTTTTTT. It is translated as CASRVYGYTGELFF.

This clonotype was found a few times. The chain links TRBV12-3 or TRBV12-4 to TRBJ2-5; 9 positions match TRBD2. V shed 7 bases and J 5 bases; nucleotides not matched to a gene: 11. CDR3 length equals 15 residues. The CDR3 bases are TGTGCCAGCATTTGGGGTAGCGGGAGTGGGGAGACCCAGTACTTC. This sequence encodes CASIWGSGSGETQYF.